This T cell receptor (beta chain) is from a study of T cell repertoires in cytomegalovirus infection (dated by TCRdb to the late 2010s). With regard to the full study: Alongside well-studied HLA-B-restricted epitopes, the peptide stimulations were aimed at recently identified HLA-C-restricted CMV epitopes, whose presentation resists viral immunomodulation. Donor HLA type was relevant to the analysis, as public TCR beta signatures indicated carriage of CMV infection together with the matching HLA type.

Sequencing was carried out with an Illumina HiSeq 1500. TCRdb reran the public reads through fastp at Q25 and MiXCR, keeping productive beta chains. Every distinct CDR3 protein forms one entry, paired with its most common genes and DNA. Across this sample there are roughly 990,000 distinct CDR3 sequences, with approximately 31% seen only once. The ten largest account for 11% to 15% of the sample. The treatment or condition label, read with the paper, signifies: in vitro stimulation with specific CMV peptide epitopes to enrich CMV-specific T cells. Beyond this particular receptor, the publication reports: Carriers of CMV infection plus the relevant HLA type were discriminated by the cumulative frequency of public TCR beta family members in the study cohort and in an independent roughly 340-donor cohort. The ex vivo response was dominated by HLA-C-restricted CMV-specific TCR beta clonotypes, and the single most frequent clonotype in two of eight donors was supplied by these HLA-C-restricted clonotypes.

Comments on this clonotype: No antigen is known for it. The conserved closing phenylalanine or tryptophan is absent in this CDR3, likely reflecting a read error.

The TCR was taken from a human donor in good health (CMV status not recorded). Some clones in this sample may be carry-over from other donors' samples. The input for sequencing was cultured CD8+ T cells from PBMCs, taken from culture after CMV antigen stimulation.

The CDR3 in this case is CASLNVVAYGYTY. In nucleotides, the sequence is TGTGCCAGTCTAAATGTCGTCGCCTATGGCTACACCTAC. The chain was built from TRBV7-4 and TRBJ1-2, with the D gene not confidently named. CDR1 and CDR2 were assigned from the germline V gene as SGHVT and SQSDAQ. V is cut by 9 bases and J by 4 bases, and the space between the germline ends is 15 bases. The CDR3 numbers 13 amino acids, ends counted. Just CDR3 DNA is preserved here, 39 bases in frame from base 1.